This entry concerns a single TCR beta chain. These data originate in a study of blood T cell repertoires in COVID-19. Turning to the study itself: There were acute and convalescent COVID-19 samples, and they came from the United States, Italy and Spain. Nucleic acid was either cDNA or gDNA, and it came from T cells, B-cell-depleted T cells, or PBMCs.

How the authors handled the data: Counts of nucleated cells, estimated from reference gene primer amplification, were obtained. Clones were sequenced by immunoSEQ multiplex PCR, and TCRdb holds only the in-frame ones, with some missing. V and J calls and clone size follow that table, whereas D and trimming were derived from the DNA. The profile shows around 200,000 clones, 80% of them singletons. In germline, CDR1 is SGHDN, CDR2 FVKESK. This CDR3 spans 14 amino acids. V was clipped by 4 bases and J by 7 bases; unmatched bases: 8. The sequenced sample consisted of peripheral blood. V and J are TRBV14 and TRBJ2-5; 8 positions match TRBD1. This receptor was obtained from a woman in her 70s with acute or convalescent COVID-19. CDR3 amino acids: CASSPPGGAGTQYF. The DNA of the CDR3 is TGTGCCAGCAGCCCCCCAGGGGGCGCAGGGACCCAGTACTTC.